The present T cell receptor (beta chain) was sequenced within a study of T-cell reconstitution after alpha-beta-depleted transplantation in children. During its preparation, the TCRbeta library received unique molecular identifiers. MiXCR, applied by TCRdb to the PCR reads, yields one record per CDR3 protein. The profile shows about 640,000 distinct CDR3 sequences, approximately 15% of them singletons. This clonotype has at least ten counts. The CDR3 runs 11 residues. From germline, CDR1 is DFQATT and CDR2 SNEGSKA (reference sequence). Trimming cost V 6 bases and J 8 bases; bases outside gene matches: 6.

The input for sequencing was PBMCs from the stem cell graft donor, taken from the stem cell graft. This clonotype was sampled from a human donor who donated a stem cell graft to a child with acute myeloid leukemia. The chain combines TRBV20-1 with TRBJ1-1, with 7 bases identical to TRBD1. CDR3 bases: TGCAGTGCCCACGGACAGGTCGAAGCTTTCTTT. Protein sequence: CSAHGQVEAFF.